The 25 T cell receptor beta chains listed next were all sequenced from one sample in a study of cytotoxic CD8 clonotypes in ibrutinib-treated CLL. Generated by immunoSEQ multiplex PCR, the TCRdb table keeps only in-frame clones and is missing some. In the table there are roughly 20,000 clones, around 68% of which are singletons. The input for sequencing was PBMCs, taken before ibrutinib treatment. The receptors stem from a human donor with chronic lymphocytic leukemia.

The chain recombines TRBV5-6 with TRBJ1-6, with no clear D. V was trimmed by 4 bases and J by 7 bases, leaving 6 bases between them. Germline V gives CDR1 SGHDT, CDR2 YYEEEE. This CDR3 has 12 amino acids. The CDR3 bases are TGTGCCAGCAGCCTCGTAAATTCACCCCTCCACTTT. The encoded protein is CASSLVNSPLHF.

The chain combines TRBV28 with TRBJ1-4, with unresolved D. V was clipped by 6 bases and J by 7 bases, with 12 bases between them. CDR1 is MDHEN and CDR2 is SYDVKM in the germline V gene. This CDR3 is built from 13 residues. Here the CDR3 reads CASRPNMGEKLFF. Here the CDR3 DNA reads TGTGCCAGCAGACCGAATATGGGTGAAAAACTGTTTTTT.

The chain employs TRBV5-1 and TRBJ1-1; D is ambiguous. The CDR3 runs to 12 residues. In germline, CDR1 is SGHRS, CDR2 YFSETQ. V was clipped by 2 bases and J by 1 base, with 3 bases between them. CDR3 bases: TGCGCCAGCAGCTTAAAGAACACTGAAGCTTTCTTT. This translates into CASSLKNTEAFF.

The genes are TRBV5-1 and TRBJ2-1, with D tentatively TRBD1 (5 bases). The CDR3 extends over 13 amino acids. Germline V gene lookup returns CDR1 SGHRS and CDR2 YFSETQ. V lost 0 bases to trimming and J lost 7 bases, with 8 bases between them. The CDR3 loop reads CASSLGKGNEQFF. The CDR3 DNA follows: TGCGCCAGCAGCTTGGGTAAGGGGAATGAGCAGTTCTTC.

This chain connects TRBV2 to TRBJ2-7, with 7 bases that match TRBD1. The CDR3 length is 15 residues. In germline, CDR1 is SNHLY, CDR2 FYNNEI. The ends lost 7 bases at V and 0 bases at J; junction bases unmatched: 9. CDR3 coding DNA: TGTGCCAGCACTCCCGACAGGGTGTACTCCTACGAGCAGTACTTC. Translation: CASTPDRVYSYEQYF.

The chain has TRBV6-5 and TRBJ2-7; 7 bases are a match to TRBD2. Per germline, CDR1 MNHEY and CDR2 SVGAGI. The CDR3 is 15 amino acids. The V segment lost 6 bases and the J segment 2 bases; nucleotides outside the gene matches: 10. The CDR3 DNA is TGTGCCAGCAGGCCTGCTAGCGGCCTCCCCTACGAGCAGTACTTC. The encoded protein is CASRPASGLPYEQYF.

This chain uses TRBV27 with TRBJ2-1, with D tentatively TRBD2 (5 bases). The length of the CDR3 is 15 residues. Germline V lookup: CDR1 MNHEY, CDR2 SMNVEV (reference sequence). The V gene lost 6 bases and the J gene lost 0 bases, with 12 bases spanning the gap. The CDR3 sequence: CASRPGLSSYNEQFF. The CDR3 region has the DNA TGTGCCAGCAGGCCCGGACTCTCCTCCTACAATGAGCAGTTCTTC.

The genes are TRBV30 and TRBJ2-6; 8 nucleotides agree with TRBD1. Trimming took 3 bases from V and 2 from J; bases not matched to a gene: 3. CDR1 GTSNPN and CDR2 SVGIG come from the germline V gene (reference sequence). There are 15 residues in the CDR3. The CDR3 loop reads CAWRLTGAGANVLTF. DNA of the CDR3: TGTGCCTGGAGACTGACAGGGGCTGGGGCCAACGTCCTGACTTTC.

This chain joins TRBV15 and TRBJ2-5; TRBD2 is a possible D gene (6 bases). The CDR3 contains 14 residues. Trimming took off 3 bases at V and 2 bases at J, with 10 bases between the two ends. Germline CDR1 reads LNHNV; CDR2 reads YYDKDF (reference sequence). CDR3: CATSRGGAQETQYF. In DNA, the CDR3 is TGTGCCACCAGCAGGGGGGGAGCACAAGAGACCCAGTACTTC.

The chain joins TRBV13 to TRBJ2-2; 9 nucleotides align to TRBD1. CDR3 length equals 15 residues. Germline CDR1 and CDR2: PRHDT and FYEKMQ (reference sequence). Germline trimming cut 3 bases from V and 4 bases from J; bases unmatched to any gene: 3. The CDR3 bases are TGTGCCAGCAGCTTGGGACAGGGTGTCACCGGGGAGCTGTTTTTT. It yields the protein CASSLGQGVTGELFF.

This clone was seen a single time. V and J are TRBV7-8 and TRBJ1-2; TRBD1 matches 7 bases. CDR3 size: 13 residues. Germline V CDR1 and CDR2: SGHVS, FQNEAQ. With 5 bases clipped from V and 9 bases from J, the junction kept 9 bases outside the gene matches. The CDR3 DNA sequence: TGTGCCAGCAGCCCTAGACGGACAGGTCGCTACACCTTC. This encodes CASSPRRTGRYTF. Supplemented by reference TRBV7-8 and TRBJ1-2, the full variable domain reads GAGVSQSPRYKVAKRGQDVALRCDPISGHVSLFWYQQALGQGPEFLTYFQNEAQLDKSGLPSDRFFAERPEGSVSTLKIQRTQQEDSAVYLCASSPRRTGRYTFGSGTRLTVV.

This chain links TRBV28 with TRBJ2-7; 7 nucleotides line up with TRBD2. The CDR3 spans 15 residues. J gave up 5 bases and V 5 bases, and 12 bases lay outside the gene matches. Germline-derived CDR1 and CDR2 are MDHEN and SYDVKM. The chain's CDR3 is CASSPFAGVWHEQYF. The CDR3 DNA reads TGTGCCAGCAGTCCGTTCGCGGGAGTCTGGCACGAGCAGTACTTC.

The chain carries TRBV5-1 and TRBJ2-7, with TRBD2 matching 8 bases. Germline assignment: CDR1 SGHRS and CDR2 YFSETQ. This CDR3 spans 14 amino acids. The V segment lost 7 bases and the J segment 1 base; nucleotides outside the gene matches: 7. The CDR3 DNA reads TGCGCCAGCCGAAGCCCGGGGGGGTCCTACGAGCAGTACTTC. Its translation is CASRSPGGSYEQYF.

The chain has TRBV15 and TRBJ2-1; D assignment may be TRBD1 or TRBD2 (5 bases each). V was trimmed by 4 bases and J by 9 bases, leaving 13 bases between them. The CDR3 is 13 residues long. Germline CDR1 is LNHNV and CDR2 is YYDKDF (reference sequence). CDR3 amino acids: CATSKGGAGEQFF. In nucleotides, the CDR3 is TGTGCCACCAGCAAGGGTGGGGCGGGTGAGCAGTTCTTC.

The chain is built from TRBV9 and TRBJ2-5; 7 bases line up with TRBD1. Trimming removed 0 bases from V and 2 bases from J; junction bases left unmatched: 4. In germline, CDR1 is SGDLS, CDR2 YYNGEE. The CDR3 is made up of 15 amino acids. The CDR3 sequence: CASSVEGTAQETQYF. The CDR3 coding sequence is TGTGCCAGCAGCGTAGAGGGGACAGCACAAGAGACCCAGTACTTC.

The chain joins TRBV6-4 to TRBJ2-3; perhaps D is TRBD1 or TRBD2 (5 bases each). The CDR3 is 15 residues long. In germline, CDR1 is MRHNA, CDR2 SNTAGT. Trimming removed 6 bases from V and 1 base from J, with 14 bases in between. The CDR3 bases are TGTGCCAGCAGCGAGGGGTCTGTTGGCACAGATACGCAGTATTTT. Translating it yields CASSEGSVGTDTQYF.

With regard to this clone: The junction does not match germline at one end; this may be a read error. The rearrangement uses TRBV6-5 and TRBJ1-2; D is unclear. The CDR3 has 16 amino acids. From germline, CDR1 is MNHEY and CDR2 SVGAGI. The chain's CDR3 is CASSYSGGRDRSGYTF. Written as DNA, the CDR3 is TGTGCCAGCAGCTACTCCGGCGGGCGTGATCGTTCGGGCTACACCTTC.

The rearrangement uses TRBV27 and TRBJ2-1; 7 nucleotides match TRBD1. Germline V gene lookup returns CDR1 MNHEY and CDR2 SMNVEV (reference sequence). V lost 5 bases, J lost 1 base, and 8 bases stayed unmatched. CDR3 length equals 16 residues. CDR3 in amino acids: CASSRNRDRSYNEQFF. CDR3 sequence (DNA): TGTGCCAGCAGTAGAAACCGGGACAGATCCTACAATGAGCAGTTCTTC.

The genes are TRBV19 and TRBJ2-2, with 10 bases aligning to TRBD1. This CDR3 comprises 14 residues. The trim removed 7 bases at V and 6 bases at J, leaving 5 bases unmatched. Germline V lookup: CDR1 LNHDA, CDR2 SQIVND (reference sequence). The CDR3 region is CASTGTGVAGELFF. CDR3 DNA: TGTGCCAGTACCGGGACAGGGGTGGCCGGGGAGCTGTTTTTT.

The V gene is TRBV2, the J gene TRBJ2-3; no clear D. The CDR3 covers 11 residues. Trimming removed 7 bases at V and 1 base at J, with 3 bases between. The germline gives CDR1 SNHLY, CDR2 FYNNEI. The DNA of the CDR3 is TGTGCCAGCATCGGCACAGATACGCAGTATTTT. Its protein is CASIGTDTQYF.

The genes are TRBV27 and TRBJ1-2; TRBD1 matches 8 bases. With V trimmed by 0 bases and J by 7 bases, 4 bases remained unmatched. Looked up from germline, CDR1 is MNHEY and CDR2 is SMNVEV (reference sequence). The CDR3 runs to 14 residues. CDR3 bases: TGTGCCAGCAGTTTATCGGGACAGGTCGGTGGCTACACCTTC. This encodes CASSLSGQVGGYTF.

This chain links TRBV19 with TRBJ1-1, with D unresolved. The CDR3 loop spans 12 amino acids. Trimming cost V 1 base and J 0 bases, with 0 bases left between them. Germline V gene sequence: CDR1 LNHDA, CDR2 SQIVND (reference sequence). CDR3 sequence: CASSIVNTEAFF. The CDR3 DNA sequence: TGTGCCAGTAGTATAGTGAACACTGAAGCTTTCTTT.

This chain uses TRBV15 with TRBJ2-2, with D possibly TRBD1 on 5 matching bases. This CDR3 comprises 17 residues. Germline-derived CDR1 and CDR2 are LNHNV and YYDKDF (reference sequence). Trimming took off 5 bases at V and 4 bases at J, with 20 bases between the two ends. The CDR3 DNA follows: TGTGCCACCAGCGACAGCTCCTCAGGGATTCGCACCGGGGAGCTGTTTTTT. Amino acid sequence: CATSDSSSGIRTGELFF.

V gene TRBV19 combines with J gene TRBJ2-1, with 10 bases matching TRBD2. V trimming: 6 bases; J trimming: 8 bases; junction bases outside the gene matches: 7. Germline V gene lookup returns CDR1 LNHDA and CDR2 SQIVND (reference sequence). This CDR3 has 14 residues. This CDR3 reads CASSLGTSADEQFF. DNA of the CDR3: TGTGCCAGTAGCCTCGGGACTAGCGCCGATGAGCAGTTCTTC.

Notes on this clone: Its ends do not fully match the called genes, so a read error is possible. The gene calls are TRBV7-6 and TRBJ2-5; the match to TRBD2 covers 12 bases. Germline V gene lookup returns CDR1 SGHVS and CDR2 FNYEAQ. This CDR3 has 16 amino acids. The DNA of the CDR3 is TGTGCCAGCAGCCTAGCTAGCGGGAGGGTCCAAGAGACCCAGTACTTC. Its protein is CASSLASGRVQETQYF.